Described below is a single T cell receptor beta chain sequence and its context. Its antigen is not known. The junction does not match germline at one end; this may be a read error. Co-extraction yielded RNA and DNA from around 20-30 mg of unsorted bulk tissue. Primary liver carcinoma, confirmed by histopathology, was surgically resected. The entry originates in a study of tumor-infiltrating lymphocytes in primary liver carcinoma. Findings of the study overall: Roughly 8-24% of top clones, and no more, occurred in all five tumor regions. It was tumor-adjacent and tumor-blood pairs that overlapped less than tumor region pairs did. Top-250-clone fractions were significantly higher in tumors than in blood (p = 0.039).

A constant-region primer served to make TCR beta cDNA from around 540 ng total RNA. Slightly modified ARM-PCR served as the procedure for the TCR beta libraries. These libraries came from three rounds of nested multiplex PCR. The first two PCR rounds, around 10 cycles each, used TRBV1-TRBV30 forward primers and a C-beta reverse primer. TCRdb re-called the multiplex PCR reads through MiXCR, storing one row per CDR3 protein. The sample yields around 40,000 distinct CDR3 sequences, about 73% seen once. This CDR3 is built from 13 residues. Germline CDR1 GTSNPN, CDR2 SVGIG (reference sequence). This receptor was identified in a man in his forties with primary liver carcinoma and hepatitis B virus infection. The source material was liver tumor tissue from sampling region 2. Subset specified: tumor region T2, inferior pole. The V call is TRBV30, the J call TRBJ2-1; D might be TRBD2 (6 bases). CDR3 sequence: CDWTGTAYYEQFF. CDR3 DNA sequence: TGTGACTGGACCGGGACTGCCTACTATGAGCAGTTCTTC.